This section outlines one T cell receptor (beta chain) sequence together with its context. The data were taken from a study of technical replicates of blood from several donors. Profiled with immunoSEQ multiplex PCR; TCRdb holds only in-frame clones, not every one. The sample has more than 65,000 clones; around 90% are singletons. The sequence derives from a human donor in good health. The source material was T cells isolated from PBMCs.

This CDR3 reads CASRGLANTGELFF. In DNA, the CDR3 is TGTGCCAGCAGGGGACTAGCGAACACCGGGGAGCTGTTTTTT. The chain couples TRBV2 to TRBJ2-2; 8 positions match TRBD2. Germline values: CDR1 SNHLY, CDR2 FYNNEI. The CDR3 is 14 amino acids. Trimming at V came to 6 bases and at J to 0 bases, leaving 0 bases not matched to a gene. The full variable domain, rest sourced from reference TRBV2 and TRBJ2-2, is EPEVTQTPSHQVTQMGQEVILRCVPISNHLYFYWYRQILGQKVEFLVSFYNNEISEKSEIFDDQFSVERPDGSNFTLKIRSTKLEDSAMYFCASRGLANTGELFFGEGSRLTVL.